This T cell receptor (beta chain) came from a study of blood T cell repertoires in COVID-19. TCRdb keeps only in-frame clones here, not all; method: immunoSEQ multiplex PCR. The sample has around 200,000 clones, 85% to 90% seen once. The specimen sequenced was peripheral blood. The sequence was obtained from a woman aged 80 or older in a cohort sampled during active or convalescent COVID-19.

Written as DNA, the CDR3 is TGTGCCAGTAATAGCGGGGGGAGGTATGAGCAGTTCTTC. Its protein is CASNSGGRYEQFF. The V call is TRBV28, the J call TRBJ2-1; 10 positions agree with TRBD2. J was trimmed by 8 bases and V by 9 bases; bases with no gene match: 7. This CDR3 contains 13 residues. Germline V gives CDR1 MDHEN, CDR2 SYDVKM. Complete variable domain (other parts from reference TRBV28 and TRBJ2-1): DVKVTQSSRYLVKRTGEKVFLECVQDMDHENMFWYRQDPGLGLRLIYFSYDVKMKEKGDIPEGYSVSREKKERFSLILESASTNQTSMYLCASNSGGRYEQFFGPGTRLTVL.